This TCR beta chain was identified during a study of shared clonotypes between healthy human individuals. Unmatched junction bases numbered 13, after V lost 3 bases and J lost 5 bases. Looked up from germline, CDR1 is SGDLS and CDR2 is YYNGEE. This CDR3 is built from 16 residues. Sequencing was performed with immunoSEQ multiplex PCR; in TCRdb, only in-frame clones are kept and a portion is missing. The sample records more than 2,000,000 clones, around 94% being singletons. Sequencing used naive CD4+ T cells sorted from blood. Subset here: CD45RA+ positively selected. The source is a man between 18 and 29 years old in good health. The chain carries TRBV9 and TRBJ1-1; 7 positions match TRBD1. CDR3 nucleotides: TGTGCCAGCAGCGGGCCGCGGACAGGCGGGGGGACTGAAGCTTTCTTT. It yields the protein CASSGPRTGGGTEAFF.